Included here is one T cell receptor (beta chain) sequence, with context. Using immunoSEQ multiplex PCR, the repertoire was profiled, and TCRdb retains in-frame clones only, with some absent. The repertoire consists of 220,000 or so clones, with 84% occurring once and the leading ten covering 6.8%. The sample belongs to a study of blood T cell repertoires in COVID-19. Looking at the study overall: The United States, Italy and Spain provided the acute and convalescent COVID-19 samples. T cells, B-cell-depleted T cells, or PBMCs supplied cDNA or gDNA.

Cohort allocation depended upon clinical history that participants reported. Donors in Cohort 3 counted as recovered after two negative PCRs, clearance, or symptom resolution. Sequenced sample: PBMCs or T cells enriched from blood (not recorded which). The clonotype was recovered from a woman aged 40 to 50 who had recovered from COVID-19.

The CDR3 coding sequence is TGTGCCAGCAGCCAAGAGGCCGGGAAGGCGACAGAGCAGTACTTC. Translated: CASSQEAGKATEQYF. This chain connects TRBV14 to TRBJ2-7, with D possibly being TRBD2 (5 bases). CDR1 and CDR2 (germline): SGHDN, FVKESK. This CDR3 is 15 amino acids long. V was clipped by 0 bases and J by 7 bases, with 16 bases between them.